This TCR beta chain was identified in a study of monozygotic twins with inflammatory bowel disease. TCRdb re-analyzed the 5' RACE reads; it lists each CDR3 protein once, without DNA. Its table records fewer than 550,000 distinct CDR3 sequences. Germline CDR1 SEHNR, CDR2 FQNEAQ (reference sequence). The CDR3 sequence is 16 residues long. The chain has TRBV7-9 and TRBJ1-2; TCRdb proposes TRBD1, but this gene call is untestable without DNA. The origin of this receptor is a human donor with ulcerative colitis or Crohn's disease, or a healthy co-twin of an affected twin (not recorded which). Material: blood. This CDR3 reads CASSSRTGRGNYGYTF.